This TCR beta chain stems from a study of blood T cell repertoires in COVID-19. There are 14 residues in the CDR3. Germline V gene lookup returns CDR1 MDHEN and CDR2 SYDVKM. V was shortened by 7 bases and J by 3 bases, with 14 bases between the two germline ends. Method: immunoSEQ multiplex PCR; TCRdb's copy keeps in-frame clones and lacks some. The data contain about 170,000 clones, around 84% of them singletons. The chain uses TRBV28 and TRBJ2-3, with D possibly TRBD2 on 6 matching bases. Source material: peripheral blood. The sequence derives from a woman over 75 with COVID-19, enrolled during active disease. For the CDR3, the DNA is TGTGCCAGCACAATGGGGGGAATTACAGATACGCAGTATTTT. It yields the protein CASTMGGITDTQYF.